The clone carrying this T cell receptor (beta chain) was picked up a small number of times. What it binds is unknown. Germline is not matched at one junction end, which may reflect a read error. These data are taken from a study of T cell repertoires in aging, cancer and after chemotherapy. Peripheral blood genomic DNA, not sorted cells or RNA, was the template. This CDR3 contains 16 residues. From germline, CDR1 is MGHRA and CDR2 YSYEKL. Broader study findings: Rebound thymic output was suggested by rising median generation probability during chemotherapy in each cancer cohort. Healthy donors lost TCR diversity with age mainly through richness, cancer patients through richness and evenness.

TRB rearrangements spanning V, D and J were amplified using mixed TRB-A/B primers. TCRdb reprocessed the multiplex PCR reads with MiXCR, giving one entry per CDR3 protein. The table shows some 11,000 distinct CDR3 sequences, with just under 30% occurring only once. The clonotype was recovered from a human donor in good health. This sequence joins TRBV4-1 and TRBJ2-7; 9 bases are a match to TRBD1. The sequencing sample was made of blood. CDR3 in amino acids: CASSQDRTGEGYEQYF. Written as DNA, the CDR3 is TGTGCCAGCAGCCAAGATCGGACAGGGGAAGGCTACGAGCAGTACTTC.